Below, 6 T cell receptor beta chains from the same sample are listed, as sequenced in a study of early T cells in non-severe SARS-CoV-2 infection. TCRdb reprocessed the 5' RACE reads via MiXCR and lists one record per CDR3 protein. The table lists about 39,000 distinct CDR3 sequences, less than 6% of them singletons, with 4% to 5.5% in the top ten. The sequencing here drew on whole blood, taken at baseline. These receptor sequences come from an adult who was a healthcare worker with PCR-confirmed SARS-CoV-2 infection or an uninfected control (not recorded which).

The V call is TRBV11-2, the J call TRBJ2-3; D possibly corresponds to TRBD1 (5 bases). Looked up from germline, CDR1 is SGHAT and CDR2 is FQNNGV. Trimming stripped 0 bases from V and 5 bases from J, with 12 bases between. CDR3 length: 15 amino acids. As DNA, the CDR3 is TGTGCCAGCAGCTTAGATGGGGCGCGCGGAGATACGCAGTATTTT. It encodes CASSLDGARGDTQYF.

In its sample, this clonotype was seen many times. The V gene is TRBV6-5, the J gene TRBJ1-6, with D possibly being TRBD1 (6 bases). With 7 bases removed from V and 5 bases from J, the gap between germline ends came to 12 bases. Germline CDR1 MNHEY, CDR2 SVGAGI. CDR3 length: 14 residues. The CDR3 bases are TGTGCCAGCACCAGGGGACGGAATAATTCACCCCTCCACTTT. Its translation is CASTRGRNNSPLHF.

This clonotype was found many times. The rearrangement joins TRBV20-1 to TRBJ2-3; 7 nucleotides match TRBD2. The CDR3 loop spans 13 amino acids. CDR1 is DFQATT, CDR2 SNEGSKA, per germline (reference sequence). V lost 4 bases and J lost 3; bases outside the gene matches: 4. The CDR3 DNA reads as TGCAGTGCTACTCTCGGGGGGACAGATACGCAGTATTTT. Its translation is CSATLGGTDTQYF.

The genes are TRBV5-4 and TRBJ2-2, with unresolved D. CDR1 is SGHNT and CDR2 is YYREEE in the germline V gene (reference sequence). V shed 7 bases and J shed 2 bases, with 12 bases lying between them. The CDR3 is 14 amino acids. The CDR3 sequence is CASRSSVNTGELFF. The CDR3 coding sequence is TGTGCCAGCCGGTCCAGCGTTAACACCGGGGAGCTGTTTTTT.

The table lists this clonotype with a few counts. One end of the junction does not line up with germline, which may come from a read error. The chain carries TRBV19 and TRBJ1-5; 7 bases are shared with TRBD1. The germline V gene has CDR1 LNHDA and CDR2 SQIVND (reference sequence). This CDR3 is 14 amino acids long. CDR3 coding DNA: TGTGCCAGTAGTATTCGGACAGGCAATCAGTCCCAGCATTTT. Amino acids: CASSIRTGNQSQHF.

This clonotype was seen many times. The V and J genes are TRBV30 and TRBJ2-7, with D tentatively TRBD2 (5 bases). V was trimmed by 4 bases and J by 0 bases, leaving 22 bases between them. Germline V gene lookup returns CDR1 GTSNPN and CDR2 SVGIG (reference sequence). The CDR3 has 17 amino acids. CDR3 DNA: TGTGCCTGGAAAGCGGACGGCCAGCCTACAAACTCCTACGAGCAGTACTTC. Residues: CAWKADGQPTNSYEQYF.